These 5 T cell receptor beta chains were all obtained from the same sample, sequenced in a study of T cell changes during pregnancy in multiple sclerosis. Clones were sequenced by immunoSEQ multiplex PCR, and TCRdb holds only the in-frame ones, with some missing. The data show tens of thousands of clones, roughly 91% seen once. This sample comprised CD8+ T cells from peripheral blood mononuclear cells, obtained before pregnancy. These TCRs come from a female donor with multiple sclerosis, enrolled in a pregnancy study.

The chain employs TRBV30 and TRBJ1-2; D unclear. This CDR3 region has 13 residues. With 7 bases removed from V and 2 bases from J, the gap between germline ends came to 14 bases. Germline CDR1 is GTSNPN and CDR2 is SVGIG (reference sequence). The CDR3 DNA is TGTGCCTCTTCCTCAAGCAGGAACTATGGCTACACCTTC. Protein: CASSSSRNYGYTF.

The chain couples TRBV28 to TRBJ1-3; 9 bases are a match to TRBD1. In germline, CDR1 is MDHEN, CDR2 SYDVKM. The V segment lost 3 bases and the J segment 2 bases; nucleotides outside the gene matches: 5. The CDR3 runs to 16 residues. This CDR3 reads CASSFITGGTGNTIYF. The CDR3 region has the DNA TGTGCCAGCAGTTTCATAACAGGGGGCACTGGAAACACCATATATTTT.

This clone appeared a single time. The rearrangement uses TRBV6-6 and TRBJ2-3; no firm D call. V was pared by 0 bases and J by 3 bases, with 4 bases between. CDR1 is MNHNY and CDR2 is SVGAGI in the germline V gene (reference sequence). The length of the CDR3 is 13 residues. As DNA, the CDR3 is TGTGCCAGCAGTTACTCGACTACAGATACGCAGTATTTT. Translation gives CASSYSTTDTQYF.

This clone was counted once. The chain combines TRBV30 with TRBJ1-3; D might be TRBD1 (6 bases). The CDR3 runs 15 residues. The germline V gene has CDR1 GTSNPN and CDR2 SVGIG (reference sequence). V was trimmed by 3 bases and J by 4 bases, leaving 16 bases between them. The CDR3 sequence: CAWSHETGPGNTIYF. The CDR3 bases are TGTGCCTGGAGCCATGAGACAGGTCCGGGAAACACCATATATTTT.

V is TRBV15 and J is TRBJ1-2; the D is unclear. Trimming left V 11 bases short and J 4 bases short, with 14 bases between. Per the germline V gene, CDR1 is LNHNV and CDR2 is YYDKDF (reference sequence). CDR3 length equals 12 residues. CDR3: CASGGAAYGYTF. The DNA for the CDR3 is TGTGCCTCCGGCGGCGCGGCCTATGGCTACACCTTC. The variable domain in full, completed from reference TRBV15 and TRBJ1-2, reads DAMVIQNPRYQVTQFGKPVTLSCSQTLNHNVMYWYQQKSSQAPKLLFHYYDKDFNNEADTPDNFQSRRPNTSFCFLDIRSPGLGDTAMYLCASGGAAYGYTFGSGTRLTVV.